Listed below are T cell receptor beta chains from one sample, sequenced in a study of CD8 T cells in ankylosing spondylitis. A single record per CDR3 protein comes from TCRdb applying MiXCR to the 5' RACE reads. The table has some 33,000 distinct CDR3 sequences, more than 13% seen once. What was sequenced was blood. The receptors come from a male donor with ankylosing spondylitis or in good health (not recorded which). The conserved cysteine and the conserved F or W are not part of the CDR3 here. A D gene is named only where the DNA matches it firmly.

ASSSRGLSNQPQH,TRBD1,TRBV6-6
ASRPGQGYAGELF,TRBD1,TRBV6-2/TRBV6-3
ASSQGVMTEAF,NA,TRBV14
ASSTTGNTGELF,NA,TRBV18
ASTGDSFQKNIQY,NA,TRBV7-9
ASRDRGLGEQY,TRBD1,TRBV6-1
ASSRGEGGSNQPQH,NA,TRBV3-1
STGARRNEQF,NA,TRBV29-1
ASSLSQGRYT,NA,TRBV28
ASSLSGTRASEQF,NA,TRBV28
SARKGAGTGELF,TRBD1,TRBV29-1
ASSFRTSNEQF,TRBD2,TRBV5-1
ASSLGGGLANFNEQF,TRBD2,TRBV5-6
ASLIATNTGELF,NA,TRBV6-2/TRBV6-3
ASRDRGGTYTQY,TRBD2,TRBV25-1
ASSYASTNTGELF,NA,TRBV6-2/TRBV6-3
ASSLIPGAKNIQY,NA,TRBV5-1
ASSRGQRYEQY,NA,TRBV12-3/TRBV12-4
ASRKASGTGELF,NA,TRBV6-2/TRBV6-3
ASSVSGAQDTQY,TRBD2,TRBV7-2
SVEGQTGIGAEAF,TRBD1,TRBV29-1
SASTGFYNEQF,NA,TRBV20-1
ASSPTGVNYNEQF,TRBD1,TRBV7-9
ASNRGIGEQF,TRBD1,TRBV2
ASSLGLVGTDTQY,TRBD2,TRBV5-5
ASTRTGQGEKLF,NA,TRBV7-9
ASSLGPGQGTDTQY,TRBD1,TRBV13
ASSLVRLAGANTGELF,TRBD2,TRBV7-2
ASSDRDRGEKLF,TRBD1,TRBV2
ASSITWEAYNEQF,NA,TRBV27
ASSAPGRQGGKLF,TRBD1,TRBV28
ASSPNGGRNTGELF,NA,TRBV7-3
SVESGGIQY,NA,TRBV29-1
ASSFMGENIQY,NA,TRBV5-6
ATSDSVGDKNIQY,NA,TRBV24-1
SARRLAGQETQY,TRBD2,TRBV20-1
ASSPGGTPNEKLF,NA,TRBV3-1
ASSFADTQY,NA,TRBV12-3/TRBV12-4
ASSARGGTGELF,NA,TRBV25-1
ASSPGGAGELF,TRBD2,TRBV7-3
ATLGIRETQY,NA,TRBV10-3
ASSQDLGQETQY,NA,TRBV4-3
SVGDRDREQY,TRBD1,TRBV29-1
SVDGNTGELF,NA,TRBV29-1
ASSSGPLNTEAF,NA,TRBV7-6
ASSLLGGSNEKLF,NA,TRBV7-2